This T cell receptor (beta chain) was sequenced for a study of T cell responses to AZD1222 COVID-19 vaccine. Whole-study results and caveats: The donor group comprised mostly white British people and more females; the analysis possibly underestimated clonal diversity. In all cases, repertoires were sampled only after the peak T cell response.

Germline-derived CDR1 and CDR2 are ENHRY and SYGVKD. CDR3 size: 17 residues. J lost 1 base, V lost 3 bases, and 7 bases had no gene match. Clones were sequenced by immunoSEQ multiplex PCR, and TCRdb holds only the in-frame ones, with some missing. This sample's table reports over 140,000 clones. As concerns this clone: Its antigen is still unknown.

The receptor's source is an adult in good health. The chain couples TRBV10-3 to TRBJ1-1; 11 nucleotides match TRBD1. The material sequenced was peripheral blood. The CDR3 sequence: CAISDGQGAGSNTEAFF. The CDR3 coding sequence is TGTGCCATCAGTGACGGACAGGGGGCGGGATCGAACACTGAAGCTTTCTTT.